The rows below give T cell receptor beta chains drawn from one sample of a study of T-cell memory formation after mild COVID-19. Each CDR3 protein gets one entry after TCRdb re-called the 5' RACE reads with MiXCR. The sample comprises over 120,000 distinct CDR3 sequences, under 30% of which are singletons, and around 22% rests with the top ten. Material: PBMCs or a T cell subset sorted from them (not recorded which). These receptors all come from an adult woman who had mild COVID-19 (a few samples of this study predate the infection). Cell type and time point are not known. The CDR3 runs from the conserved cysteine through the conserved F or W. Each record gives: CDR3 protein, V gene, clone size. Where a row states a size, it is once, few, many or the class of an expanded clone; other rows omit it.

cdr3_aa: CASSISQGGTEAFF; v_call: TRBV9; clone_size: NA
cdr3_aa: CAWSVRPPTMDTQYF; v_call: TRBV30; clone_size: NA
cdr3_aa: CASTPDRGNEDTQYF; v_call: TRBV12-3/TRBV12-4; clone_size: NA
cdr3_aa: CASSQDGQGSETQYF; v_call: TRBV4-3; clone_size: NA
cdr3_aa: CATSRDRAGNQPQHF; v_call: TRBV15; clone_size: few
cdr3_aa: CASSLVQSFTEAFF; v_call: TRBV7-9; clone_size: many
cdr3_aa: CASSQDRQGARSYGYTF; v_call: TRBV4-1; clone_size: few
cdr3_aa: CASRDRVFSRGTEAFF; v_call: TRBV6-2/TRBV6-3; clone_size: NA
cdr3_aa: CATSEGGELFF; v_call: TRBV24-1; clone_size: few
cdr3_aa: CASSSDRGIQGRETQYF; v_call: TRBV7-6; clone_size: NA
cdr3_aa: CASSLGVVAGSTDTQYF; v_call: TRBV7-3; clone_size: NA
cdr3_aa: CASSPEGQGATDTQYF; v_call: TRBV4-1; clone_size: NA
cdr3_aa: CASSPSRDRHTGELFF; v_call: TRBV9; clone_size: few
cdr3_aa: CSASQRWDSYEQYF; v_call: TRBV20-1; clone_size: NA
cdr3_aa: CASSLVGTGNTEAFF; v_call: TRBV5-1; clone_size: NA
cdr3_aa: CASSPGLVGEQFF; v_call: TRBV27; clone_size: few
cdr3_aa: CASSLSGPLGTEAFF; v_call: TRBV27; clone_size: NA
cdr3_aa: CSARQGMELTNYGYTF; v_call: TRBV20-1; clone_size: NA
cdr3_aa: CASSPGAGIYGYTF; v_call: TRBV7-9; clone_size: few
cdr3_aa: CASSEILMNTEAFF; v_call: TRBV2; clone_size: NA
cdr3_aa: CASSGLLAVYNEQFF; v_call: TRBV2; clone_size: NA
cdr3_aa: CASSFRDEQFF; v_call: TRBV5-1; clone_size: NA
cdr3_aa: CASSGKKRDTEAFF; v_call: TRBV9; clone_size: NA
cdr3_aa: CASSHLGTGNTEAFF; v_call: TRBV4-1; clone_size: NA
cdr3_aa: CASSSRDSSTDTQYF; v_call: TRBV19; clone_size: few
cdr3_aa: CASSYSDKGIYGYTF; v_call: TRBV6-5; clone_size: few
cdr3_aa: CASSFDYEQFF; v_call: TRBV12-3/TRBV12-4; clone_size: many
cdr3_aa: CASSLVSGRAKYNEQFF; v_call: TRBV7-6; clone_size: NA
cdr3_aa: CASSPDRHNEKLFF; v_call: TRBV6-5; clone_size: few
cdr3_aa: CASSEADYPTEDQETQYF; v_call: TRBV2; clone_size: few
cdr3_aa: CASSPILWASGYGYTF; v_call: TRBV5-5; clone_size: few
cdr3_aa: CATSDSERQPQHF; v_call: TRBV24-1; clone_size: NA